This T cell receptor (beta chain) comes out of a study of cytomegalovirus exposure and HLA in healthy donors. The study ran its PCR with 60 Vbeta and 13 Jbeta primers. Sequencing was performed with immunoSEQ multiplex PCR; in TCRdb, only in-frame clones are kept and a portion is missing. The table includes 90,000 to 120,000 clones, under 80% detected once. With V trimmed by 5 bases and J by 4 bases, 16 bases remained unmatched. The germline CDR1 and CDR2 sequences are SGHRS and YFSETQ. The CDR3 runs 18 residues. Overall study results and limits: The majority of CMV-associated TCR beta chains were reported as apparently HLA-restricted in a later analysis. The investigators catalogued 150 to 200 TCR beta chains as cytomegalovirus-associated. Presence/absence analyses rested on an assumption that sequencing depth was roughly uniform across donors. A cluster of highly shared sequence variants was likely a sequencing artifact.

About this clone itself: Its target is unknown.

The chain recombines TRBV5-1 with TRBJ1-4, with 8 bases matching TRBD1. Input material: PBMCs. The sequence derives from a woman aged 40 to 50 in good health and CMV-seropositive. CDR3 protein: CASSTNTGGFGGNEKLFF. For the CDR3, the DNA is TGCGCCAGCAGTACCAACACAGGGGGATTTGGCGGTAATGAAAAACTGTTTTTT.